One and the same sample provided the 4 T cell receptor beta chains below, sequenced in a study of control samples from healthy donors and cancer patients. Sequencing was performed with immunoSEQ multiplex PCR; in TCRdb, only in-frame clones are kept and a portion is missing. The sample carries about 140,000 clones, approximately 94% recorded once. The sample taken for sequencing was blood. Source of these receptors: a man aged 40-55 years in good health.

This chain uses TRBV7-9 with TRBJ1-2, with TRBD1 identical over 11 bases. J was trimmed by 6 bases and V by 4 bases; bases with no gene match: 7. The CDR3 is 15 amino acids. The V gene's germline CDR1 is SEHNR and CDR2 FQNEAQ (reference sequence). The CDR3 reads CASSSADRGHNGYTF. CDR3 DNA: TGTGCCAGCAGCTCGGCGGACAGGGGGCATAATGGCTACACCTTC.

The genes are TRBV24-1 and TRBJ2-2, with D tentatively TRBD1 (6 bases). Germline assignment: CDR1 KGHDR and CDR2 SFDVKD. The CDR3 consists of 15 residues. The germline V and J ends were trimmed by 8 bases and 1 base, with 13 bases remaining between them. DNA of the CDR3: TGTGCCACCACCTCAGGGGACCTGAACACCGGGGAGCTGTTTTTT. Amino acid sequence: CATTSGDLNTGELFF.

The chain uses TRBV4-2 and TRBJ1-2, with 10 positions matching TRBD1. From germline, CDR1 is LGHNA and CDR2 YNFKEQ. The CDR3 is 14 residues long. V trimming: 4 bases; J trimming: 3 bases; junction bases outside the gene matches: 2. In DNA form, the CDR3 reads TGTGCCAGCAGCCCGGGACAGGGGCACTATGGCTACACCTTC. It codes for CASSPGQGHYGYTF.

The chain links TRBV24-1 to TRBJ2-2, with no clear D. Trimming removed 5 bases at V and 4 bases at J, with 4 bases between. The CDR3 is 12 residues long. Germline CDR1 reads KGHDR; CDR2 reads SFDVKD. The CDR3 loop reads CATSGLTGELFF. CDR3 sequence (DNA): TGTGCCACCAGTGGCCTCACCGGGGAGCTGTTTTTT.